This T cell receptor beta chain stems from a study of blood T cell repertoires in COVID-19. Turning to the study itself: The samples span acute and convalescent COVID-19 from the United States, Italy and Spain.

The CDR3 is made up of 15 amino acids. The ends were cut back, 0 bases at V and 5 bases at J, with 13 bases in the middle. Germline V gene sequence: CDR1 MNHEY, CDR2 SVGAGI. Method: immunoSEQ multiplex PCR; TCRdb's copy keeps in-frame clones and lacks some. This sample carries 240,000 or so clones, about 84% of them seen once, and the ten largest clones take around 2.1%. Everyone who took part was 18 to 89 years old, and they came from about two dozen US areas. Clinical history as reported by participants underpinned cohort assignment. This chain links TRBV6-5 with TRBJ1-1; D is possibly TRBD1 (5 bases). Sequenced material: PBMCs or T cells enriched from blood (not recorded which). This sequence was found in a woman aged 45-60 years who had recovered from COVID-19. CDR3 bases: TGTGCCAGCAGTTACTCGAAACAGGCCGGGACTGAAGCTTTCTTT. Protein: CASSYSKQAGTEAFF.